A selection of T cell receptor beta chains follows, all from one sample in a study of human T cells and chemical hapten exposure. TCRdb re-called the 5' RACE reads with MiXCR, one entry per CDR3 protein. The data show roughly 81,000 distinct CDR3 sequences, more than 15% seen once. The receptor set was obtained from a female donor in good health. Both conserved end residues are part of each CDR3.

J gene	V gene	CDR3 protein
TRBJ1-5	TRBV6-2/TRBV6-3	CASSPRRRGYSNQPQHF
TRBJ1-5	TRBV10-3	CAISESGSRGRNQPQHF
TRBJ2-1	TRBV3-1	CASSYTAGLEQFF
TRBJ1-1	TRBV4-1	CASSQSPGQRVEAFF
TRBJ1-2	TRBV4-2	CASSQDPGDYGYTF
TRBJ1-5	TRBV20-1	CSATRTGNNQPQHF
TRBJ1-1	TRBV4-2	CVSSQDLNTEAFF
TRBJ2-6	TRBV19	CASRAGPGANVLTF
TRBJ2-7	TRBV20-1	CSATPPLTYEQYF
TRBJ2-7	TRBV12-3/TRBV12-4	CASVVGWGSEQYF
TRBJ2-3	TRBV29-1	CSVDRYPERAHTQYF
TRBJ1-2	TRBV3-1	CASSQEGAGLYGYTF
TRBJ2-1	TRBV20-1	CSAPFGVELNEQFF
TRBJ1-1	TRBV5-1	CASSFGAIAEAFF
TRBJ1-1	TRBV5-1	CASSLAGGGRTEAFF
TRBJ1-2	TRBV19	CASSSDRGRNYGYTF
TRBJ2-7	TRBV7-2	CASSFRGAYEQYF
TRBJ1-1	TRBV29-1	CSVGTGGSTEAFF
TRBJ1-5	TRBV11-2	CASSPDGDQPQHF
TRBJ1-1	TRBV12-3/TRBV12-4	CASSFRGAQVTEAFF
TRBJ1-1	TRBV7-9	CASSLGYQGATEAFF
TRBJ1-1	TRBV6-1	CASSVGTGEAFF
TRBJ1-1	TRBV30	CAWSVRGTEAFF
TRBJ1-5	TRBV20-1	CSASEGLSNQPQHF
TRBJ2-7	TRBV28	CASRSGVYEQYF
TRBJ2-3	TRBV10-3	CAISVSPSGRAADTQYF
TRBJ1-1	TRBV5-6	CASSLGGHNTEAFF
TRBJ2-1	TRBV29-1	CSAWRTNDLRRYNEQFF
TRBJ1-1	TRBV20-1	CSARLQENTEAFF
TRBJ1-1	TRBV5-1	CASSLEYGVTEAFF
TRBJ1-1	TRBV13	CASSLGLTQLNTEAFF
TRBJ1-1	TRBV6-2/TRBV6-3	CASNEQGVGTEAFF
TRBJ1-4	TRBV15	CATSTGGAPNEKLFF
TRBJ1-6	TRBV27	CASSRGTGFNSPLHF
TRBJ1-1	TRBV10-2	CASSENQGARAFF
TRBJ1-2	TRBV4-3	CASSQEGATHNYGYTF
TRBJ1-1	TRBV30	CAWSARQGGNTEAFF
TRBJ2-5	TRBV14	CASSQGTSFQETQYF
TRBJ1-1	TRBV30	CASEEAFF